Listed here are 20 T cell receptor beta chains from one sample, sequenced in a study of T-cell reconstitution after alpha-beta-depleted transplantation in children. Preparation of the TCRbeta library used unique molecular identifiers. Each CDR3 protein gets one entry after TCRdb re-called the PCR reads with MiXCR. The data hold a few hundred thousand distinct CDR3 sequences, with about 20% observed a single time. Sample: PBMCs from the stem cell graft donor, taken from the stem cell graft. The receptors originated from a human donor who donated a stem cell graft to a child with acute myeloid leukemia.

This clonotype was detected only a few times. J is TRBJ2-1 and V is TRBV5-1; D may be TRBD2 (6 bases). CDR3 length equals 15 residues. Trimming pared 0 bases from V and 5 bases from J, leaving 12 bases between. The germline CDR1 and CDR2 sequences are SGHRS and YFSETQ. The CDR3 DNA reads as TGCGCCAGCAGCTTGGATGGACGGGGGAACAATGAGCAGTTCTTC. Protein sequence: CASSLDGRGNNEQFF. Full variable domain (rest looked up from reference TRBV5-1 and TRBJ2-1): KAGVTQTPRYLIKTRGQQVTLSCSPISGHRSVSWYQQTPGQGLQFLFEYFSETQRNKGNFPGRFSGRQFSNSRSEMNVSTLELGDSALYLCASSLDGRGNNEQFFGPGTRLTVL.

This clonotype has only a few counts. This chain links TRBV6-1 with TRBJ2-7; TRBD1 matches 10 bases. The CDR3 totals 14 residues. Looked up from germline, CDR1 is MNHNS and CDR2 is SASEGT. With V trimmed by 6 bases and J by 7 bases, 9 bases remained unmatched. The CDR3 nucleotides read TGTGCCAGCAGCCCAGACAGGGGGCGCGGGGAGCAGTACTTC. Residues: CASSPDRGRGEQYF.

The genes are TRBV20-1 and TRBJ2-7; D might be TRBD1 (6 bases). CDR1 and CDR2 (germline): DFQATT, SNEGSKA (reference sequence). Trimming cost V 0 bases and J 3 bases, with 21 bases left between them. The CDR3 length is 17 residues. This chain's CDR3 is CSARDGSSGQTNYEQYF. In DNA form, the CDR3 reads TGCAGTGCTAGAGATGGGTCTTCGGGACAAACAAACTACGAGCAGTACTTC.

The chain combines TRBV13 with TRBJ2-1; no clear D. With 4 bases removed from V and 9 bases from J, the gap between germline ends came to 19 bases. The CDR3 totals 15 residues. Germline CDR1 reads PRHDT; CDR2 reads FYEKMQ (reference sequence). The CDR3 loop reads CASSSRSGGNSEQFF. CDR3 sequence (DNA): TGTGCCAGCAGCTCGCGCTCGGGCGGCAATTCTGAGCAGTTCTTC.

J is TRBJ2-2 and V is TRBV7-8; D uncertain. CDR1 SGHVS and CDR2 FQNEAQ come from the germline V gene. The CDR3 runs 15 residues. V lost 2 bases, J lost 5 bases, and 12 bases lay in between. The CDR3 DNA is TGTGCCAGCAGCTTAAGTGGGCGGCAAACCGGGGAGCTGTTTTTT. Its protein product is CASSLSGRQTGELFF.

The chain couples TRBV12-3 or TRBV12-4 to TRBJ2-7; 11 bases match TRBD2. There are 15 residues in the CDR3. V shed 6 bases, J shed 6 bases, and the junction held 10 bases outside the gene matches. The chain's CDR3 is CASRNGLAGLLEQYF. The DNA of the CDR3 is TGTGCCAGCAGAAACGGACTAGCGGGTCTACTCGAGCAGTACTTC.

This clonotype was seen ten or more times. This chain connects TRBV12-3 or TRBV12-4 to TRBJ2-1; D gene unclear. Trimming cost V 8 bases and J 8 bases, with 13 bases left between them. The CDR3 length is 12 residues. CDR3 in DNA: TGTGCCAGCGGCCTTAACCCGTATGAGCAGTTCTTC. Translated: CASGLNPYEQFF.

The chain uses TRBV5-1 and TRBJ2-6; D gene uncertain. The CDR3 is made up of 15 amino acids. Trimming took 4 bases from V and 2 from J, leaving 10 bases between them. The germline CDR1 and CDR2 sequences are SGHRS and YFSETQ. This chain's CDR3 is CASSGDGAGANVLTF. The CDR3 region has the DNA TGCGCCAGCAGCGGCGACGGAGCTGGGGCCAACGTCCTGACTTTC. Based on the CDR3 plus reference TRBV5-1 and TRBJ2-6, the full variable domain is KAGVTQTPRYLIKTRGQQVTLSCSPISGHRSVSWYQQTPGQGLQFLFEYFSETQRNKGNFPGRFSGRQFSNSRSEMNVSTLELGDSALYLCASSGDGAGANVLTFGAGSRLTVL.

In this sample, this clonotype turned up many times. The CDR3 reads CASSSPAGRAHGNEQFF. The CDR3, as DNA: TGTGCCAGCAGCTCACCCGCGGGGAGGGCCCACGGGAATGAGCAGTTCTTC. The rearrangement uses TRBV7-2 and TRBJ2-1; 7 bases align to TRBD2. The CDR3 sequence is 17 residues long. J was trimmed by 7 bases and V by 4 bases; bases with no gene match: 16. Germline-derived CDR1 and CDR2 are SGHTA and FQGNSA.

This clonotype was observed at least ten times. The V gene is TRBV12-3 or TRBV12-4, the J gene TRBJ2-7, with a possible D match to TRBD1 (5 bases). The V gene lost 10 bases and the J gene lost 6 bases, with 13 bases spanning the gap. CDR3 length equals 11 residues. The CDR3 protein is CATKGRAEQYF. The CDR3 nucleotides are TGTGCCACAAAGGGCAGGGCCGAGCAGTACTTC.

This clonotype was counted ten times or more. The chain carries TRBV6-1 and TRBJ2-5; unclear D gene. The V gene lost 4 bases and the J gene lost 5 bases, with 5 bases spanning the gap. This CDR3 spans 11 amino acids. Germline loops: CDR1 MNHNS, CDR2 SASEGT. As DNA, the CDR3 is TGTGCCAGCAGTGTAAGGGAGACCCAGTACTTC. Its protein product is CASSVRETQYF.

This clonotype was observed many times. V usage is TRBV12-3 or TRBV12-4 and J usage is TRBJ1-6, with a weak D call TRBD1 (5 bases). CDR3 length equals 12 residues. V was pared by 6 bases and J by 10 bases, with 10 bases between. The CDR3: CASREGQSPLHF. Here the CDR3 DNA reads TGTGCCAGCAGGGAAGGACAATCACCCCTCCACTTT.

The rearrangement links TRBV14 to TRBJ2-7; 9 bases agree with TRBD2. CDR1 and CDR2 (germline): SGHDN, FVKESK. The CDR3 runs 15 residues. Unmatched junction bases numbered 6, after V lost 3 bases and J lost 3 bases. The chain's CDR3 is CASSHYSGRIYEQYF. In nucleotides, the CDR3 is TGTGCCAGCAGCCACTATAGCGGGAGAATCTACGAGCAGTACTTC.

CDR3 nucleotide sequence: TGTGCCAGCAGTCGACTATTAAGCACAGATACGCAGTATTTT. This translates into CASSRLLSTDTQYF. The chain combines TRBV6-2 or TRBV6-3 with TRBJ2-3; D might be TRBD2 (5 bases). Between the trimmed V and J ends, which lost 5 bases and 0 bases, there was a span of 9 bases. The germline CDR1 and CDR2 sequences are MNHEY and SVGEGT. CDR3 length equals 14 residues.

The J gene is TRBJ1-2, the V gene TRBV4-2, with no clear D. The CDR3 has 16 amino acids. The germline V and J ends were trimmed by 0 bases and 4 bases, with 15 bases remaining between them. Germline-derived CDR1 and CDR2 are LGHNA and YNFKEQ. This CDR3 reads CASSQELLETLYGYTF. As DNA, the CDR3 is TGTGCCAGCAGCCAAGAATTATTGGAGACTCTCTATGGCTACACCTTC.

This clonotype has a handful of counts. The chain uses TRBV7-6 and TRBJ2-7, with D maybe TRBD2 (5 bases). CDR1 and CDR2 from the germline V gene are SGHVS and FNYEAQ. V lost 1 base and J lost 5, with 12 bases in between. The CDR3 runs to 14 residues. CDR3 residues: CASSLGMGVNEQYF. CDR3 DNA: TGTGCCAGCAGCTTAGGTATGGGAGTCAACGAGCAGTACTTC.

The genes are TRBV7-9 and TRBJ1-3; D remains unclear. Deletions cut 0 bases from V and 1 base from J, with 1 base between. The CDR3 is 13 amino acids. Per germline, CDR1 SEHNR and CDR2 FQNEAQ (reference sequence). Here the CDR3 reads CASSLASGNTIYF. CDR3 nucleotide sequence: TGTGCCAGCAGCTTAGCTTCTGGAAACACCATATATTTT.

The rearrangement uses TRBV7-8 and TRBJ2-1; the D gene is possibly TRBD2 (5 bases). The CDR3 consists of 12 residues. Trimming cost V 4 bases and J 8 bases, with 9 bases left between them. Germline CDR1 reads SGHVS; CDR2 reads FQNEAQ. This CDR3 is CASSSYSDEQFF. CDR3 nucleotide sequence: TGTGCCAGCAGCTCCTATAGCGATGAGCAGTTCTTC.

CDR3 bases: TGTGCCAGCAAAATAGCGGGAGAATCCTACGAGCAGTACTTC. Its translation is CASKIAGESYEQYF. The chain carries TRBV28 and TRBJ2-7; 9 bases line up with TRBD2. The CDR3 length is 14 residues. Per the germline V gene, CDR1 is MDHEN and CDR2 is SYDVKM. Trimming removed 7 bases from V and 1 base from J; junction bases left unmatched: 5.

The genes are TRBV2 and TRBJ2-1; D is unresolved. The CDR3 loop spans 17 amino acids. The germline CDR1 and CDR2 sequences are SNHLY and FYNNEI. V lost 4 bases and J 9 bases, leaving 25 bases between the germline ends. Written as DNA, the CDR3 is TGTGCCAGCAGTGGTGGTCCCAGTGCTAGTCAACTCGGTGAGCAGTTCTTC. Translation: CASSGGPSASQLGEQFF.